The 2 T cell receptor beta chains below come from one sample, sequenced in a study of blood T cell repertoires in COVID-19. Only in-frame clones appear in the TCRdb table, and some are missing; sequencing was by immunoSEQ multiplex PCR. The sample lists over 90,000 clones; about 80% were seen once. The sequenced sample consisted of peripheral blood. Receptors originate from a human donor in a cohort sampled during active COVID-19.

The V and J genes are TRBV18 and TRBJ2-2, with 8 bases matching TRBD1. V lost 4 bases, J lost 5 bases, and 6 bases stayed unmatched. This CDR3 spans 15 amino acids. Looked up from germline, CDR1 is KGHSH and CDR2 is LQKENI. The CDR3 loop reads CASSRGQGRTGELFF. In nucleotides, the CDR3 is TGTGCCAGCTCACGCGGACAGGGCCGGACCGGGGAGCTGTTTTTT.

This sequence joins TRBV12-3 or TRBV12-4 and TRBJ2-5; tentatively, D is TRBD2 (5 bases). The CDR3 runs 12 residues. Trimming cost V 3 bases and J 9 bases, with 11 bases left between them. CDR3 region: CASSLLARAQYF. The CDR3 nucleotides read TGTGCCAGCAGTTTGTTAGCGCGGGCCCAGTACTTC.